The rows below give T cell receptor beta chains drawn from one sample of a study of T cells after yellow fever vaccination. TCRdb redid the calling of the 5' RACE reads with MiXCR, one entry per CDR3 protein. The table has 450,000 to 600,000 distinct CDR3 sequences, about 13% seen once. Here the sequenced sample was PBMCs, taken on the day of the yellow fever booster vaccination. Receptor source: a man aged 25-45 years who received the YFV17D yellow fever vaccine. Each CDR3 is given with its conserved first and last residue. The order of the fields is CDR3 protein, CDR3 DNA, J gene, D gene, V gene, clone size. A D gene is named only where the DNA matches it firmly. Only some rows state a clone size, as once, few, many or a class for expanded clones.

CASSYGRDRGQNEQFF,TGTGCCAGCAGTTACGGTCGGGACAGGGGGCAAAATGAGCAGTTCTTC,TRBJ2-1,TRBD1,TRBV6-2/TRBV6-3,.
CASSLISGRLAGDNEQFF,TGTGCCAGCAGCTTAATTAGCGGGCGACTAGCGGGAGACAATGAGCAGTTCTTC,TRBJ2-1,TRBD2,TRBV7-3,.
CATSRGLAGGGANEQFF,TGTGCCACCAGCCGGGGACTAGCGGGAGGGGGTGCAAATGAGCAGTTCTTC,TRBJ2-1,TRBD2,TRBV15,.
CASSLGGGGYNEQFF,TGCGCCAGCAGCTTAGGTGGGGGGGGCTACAATGAGCAGTTCTTC,TRBJ2-1,TRBD2,TRBV5-1,many
CASSLVEGANEKLFF,TGCGCCAGCAGCTTGGTAGAGGGTGCTAATGAAAAACTGTTTTTT,TRBJ1-4,.,TRBV5-1,.
CASSYSSPPRGYNEQFF,TGTGCCAGCAGTTACTCGAGCCCCCCCCGGGGATACAATGAGCAGTTCTTC,TRBJ2-1,.,TRBV6-5,.
CASSQLRGGSTDTQYF,TGCGCCAGCAGCCAACTCCGAGGCGGAAGCACAGATACGCAGTATTTT,TRBJ2-3,.,TRBV4-3,few
CASRQFGSSAYNEQFF,TGTGCCAGCAGGCAGTTTGGGAGCAGTGCCTACAATGAGCAGTTCTTC,TRBJ2-1,.,TRBV3-1,few
CASSFYSASSYEQYF,TGTGCCAGCAGCTTCTATAGCGCCAGCTCCTACGAGCAGTACTTC,TRBJ2-7,.,TRBV7-8,few
CSARSGGRRSYNEQFF,TGCAGTGCTAGGTCCGGGGGACGACGCTCCTACAATGAGCAGTTCTTC,TRBJ2-1,.,TRBV20-1,.
CASSSIETISGANVLTF,TGTGCCAGCAGCTCAATCGAGACTATCTCTGGGGCCAACGTCCTGACTTTC,TRBJ2-6,.,TRBV7-9,.
CASSPSRDNYGYTF,TGCGCCAGCAGCCCCAGCCGGGACAACTATGGCTACACCTTC,TRBJ1-2,.,TRBV4-3,few
CASSFLGIDSGRTYNEQFF,TGTGCCAGCAGCTTCCTAGGGATTGACAGCGGGAGGACGTACAATGAGCAGTTCTTC,TRBJ2-1,TRBD2,TRBV11-2,many
CASSLFLPNTGELFF,TGTGCCAGCAGTTTATTCTTGCCGAACACCGGGGAGCTGTTTTTT,TRBJ2-2,.,TRBV6-5,.
CAISGQGAREQYF,TGTGCCATCAGCGGACAGGGGGCTCGAGAGCAGTACTTC,TRBJ2-7,TRBD1,TRBV10-3,few
CSVQGVVAKNIQYF,TGCAGCGTTCAGGGGGTGGTAGCCAAAAACATTCAGTACTTC,TRBJ2-4,TRBD1,TRBV29-1,.
CASSLHGPASGNEQFF,TGTGCCAGCAGCTTACACGGGCCGGCTAGCGGTAATGAGCAGTTCTTC,TRBJ2-1,TRBD2,TRBV11-2,.
CASTLAGTGQLGEQFF,TGTGCCAGCACCCTGGCGGGGACAGGCCAATTGGGTGAGCAGTTCTTC,TRBJ2-1,TRBD1,TRBV25-1,.
CSARRLAELYNEQFF,TGCAGTGCCCGCAGACTAGCGGAACTCTACAATGAGCAGTTCTTC,TRBJ2-1,TRBD2,TRBV20-1,few
CASSAAGGLAGGSGELFF,TGTGCCAGCAGCGCAGCCGGGGGGCTAGCGGGAGGGTCCGGGGAGCTGTTTTTT,TRBJ2-2,TRBD2,TRBV9,few
CASSSSRDRGDQPQHF,TGTGCCAGCAGTTCGTCCCGGGACAGAGGCGATCAGCCCCAGCATTTT,TRBJ1-5,TRBD1,TRBV6-5,few
CASSFGLPPAYEQYF,TGTGCCAGCAGCTTTGGCCTCCCCCCCGCCTACGAGCAGTACTTC,TRBJ2-7,.,TRBV7-2,.
CSARDSRDGTEAFF,TGCAGTGCTAGAGATTCTCGGGATGGCACTGAAGCTTTCTTT,TRBJ1-1,.,TRBV20-1,few
CATSRGRRGGLGSLHF,TGTGCCACCAGCAGAGGCCGGAGAGGGGGTTTAGGATCCCTCCACTTT,TRBJ1-6,.,TRBV15,.
CASRAGIKQFF,TGCGCCAGCAGGGCCGGGATAAAACAGTTCTTC,TRBJ2-1,.,TRBV5-1,.
CAWSGAGGQPQHF,TGTGCCTGGAGTGGGGCGGGAGGCCAGCCCCAGCATTTT,TRBJ1-5,.,TRBV30,.
CASSPSTEVNEQFF,TGTGCCAGCTCACCCTCCACAGAAGTCAATGAGCAGTTCTTC,TRBJ2-1,.,TRBV18,.
CASSAGLAGEWAEQYF,TGTGCCAGCAGCGCGGGACTAGCGGGAGAGTGGGCCGAGCAGTACTTC,TRBJ2-7,TRBD2,TRBV9,few
CASNPGGVVYEQYF,TGTGCCAGCAACCCAGGAGGGGTTGTCTACGAGCAGTACTTC,TRBJ2-7,.,TRBV6-2/TRBV6-3,.
CASSIEGETQYF,TGTGCCAGTAGTATTGAGGGCGAGACCCAGTACTTC,TRBJ2-5,.,TRBV19,few
CASTLDLRDTQYF,TGTGCCAGCACCCTCGACCTGAGAGATACGCAGTATTTT,TRBJ2-3,.,TRBV12-3/TRBV12-4,.
CASSPGRWVNTEAFF,TGCGCCAGCAGCCCGGGGCGGTGGGTGAACACTGAAGCTTTCTTT,TRBJ1-1,.,TRBV4-3,.
CASSFSGTNYEQYF,TGTGCCAGCAGCTTTTCCGGGACTAACTACGAGCAGTACTTC,TRBJ2-7,TRBD2,TRBV7-8,many
CSGLAGERFF,TGCAGTGGGCTAGCGGGAGAACGATTCTTC,TRBJ2-1,TRBD2,TRBV20-1,few
CASSRLGGATYNEQFF,TGTGCCAGCAGCCGGCTGGGGGGCGCGACATACAATGAGCAGTTCTTC,TRBJ2-1,.,TRBV6-2/TRBV6-3,.
CASSYSQAAETQYF,TGTGCCAGCAGCTATAGTCAGGCGGCGGAGACCCAGTACTTC,TRBJ2-5,.,TRBV7-2,few
CASSPGLTPGEQYF,TGTGCCAGCAGCCCTGGACTCACCCCCGGGGAGCAGTACTTC,TRBJ2-7,.,TRBV9,.
CASAAKGSETQYF,TGTGCCAGTGCGGCTAAGGGGTCAGAGACCCAGTACTTC,TRBJ2-5,.,TRBV7-2,few
CASSHPAVFSSGNTIYF,TGTGCCAGCAGCCACCCTGCGGTGTTTTCCTCTGGAAACACCATATATTTT,TRBJ1-3,.,TRBV3-1,.
CASSVVGRPAKFYNEQFF,TGTGCCAGCAGCGTAGTGGGTAGGCCTGCGAAGTTTTACAATGAGCAGTTCTTC,TRBJ2-1,.,TRBV9,.
CASSSTRGSRGEQFF,TGTGCCAGCAGCTCGACCCGGGGGTCCCGGGGTGAGCAGTTCTTC,TRBJ2-1,.,TRBV5-6,.
CASSLLHTGELFF,TGTGCCAGCAGCTTATTGCACACCGGGGAGCTGTTTTTT,TRBJ2-2,.,TRBV7-2,once
CASSPETGYGTEAFF,TGTGCCAGCTCACCAGAGACAGGGTATGGCACTGAAGCTTTCTTT,TRBJ1-1,TRBD1,TRBV18,.
CASSYSGLTATLSRAGANVLTF,TGTGCCAGCAGTTACTCGGGCTTAACGGCCACCCTTAGCCGGGCTGGGGCCAACGTCCTGACTTTC,TRBJ2-6,.,TRBV6-2/TRBV6-3,few
CATSRDARSYEQYF,TGTGCCACCAGCAGAGATGCGAGATCCTACGAGCAGTACTTC,TRBJ2-7,.,TRBV15,few
CASSPGLPGVEQYF,TGTGCCAGCAGTCCCGGACTCCCGGGGGTCGAGCAGTACTTC,TRBJ2-7,.,TRBV2,.
CASSSTLLLAGGPSDTQYF,TGTGCCAGCAGCTCTACACTCTTACTAGCGGGAGGGCCCTCAGATACGCAGTATTTT,TRBJ2-3,TRBD2,TRBV7-6,.
CSASPTPNTDTQYF,TGCAGTGCTAGTCCTACCCCCAACACAGATACGCAGTATTTT,TRBJ2-3,.,TRBV20-1,.
CASCPSAGELFF,TGTGCCAGTTGCCCGTCGGCCGGGGAGCTGTTTTTT,TRBJ2-2,.,TRBV12-3/TRBV12-4,.
CASSYLGASSYNEQFF,TGTGCCAGCAGTTACCTGGGGGCCTCCTCCTACAATGAGCAGTTCTTC,TRBJ2-1,.,TRBV6-5,.
CASSLLGGQGEQYF,TGTGCCAGCAGCTTGCTGGGCGGGCAGGGCGAGCAGTACTTC,TRBJ2-7,.,TRBV5-4,once
CSARDKTDYFSNQPQHF,TGCAGTGCTAGAGATAAAACAGACTACTTTAGCAATCAGCCCCAGCATTTT,TRBJ1-5,.,TRBV20-1,few
CAISDSDLSSYEQYF,TGTGCCATCAGTGATTCTGACTTAAGCTCCTACGAGCAGTACTTC,TRBJ2-7,.,TRBV10-3,few
CASSHKNTEAFF,TGTGCCAGCAGTCATAAGAACACTGAAGCTTTCTTT,TRBJ1-1,.,TRBV27,.
CAWSRDRGGETQYF,TGTGCCTGGAGTCGGGACAGGGGAGGGGAGACCCAGTACTTC,TRBJ2-5,TRBD1,TRBV30,.
CASSPKKSGRLYEQYF,TGCGCCAGCAGCCCTAAAAAAAGCGGGAGACTGTACGAGCAGTACTTC,TRBJ2-7,TRBD2,TRBV23-1,.
CASSLRGFYNEQFF,TGTGCCAGCAGCTTGAGGGGATTTTACAATGAGCAGTTCTTC,TRBJ2-1,.,TRBV7-2,.
CASSFLGGTEQYF,TGTGCCAGCAGCTTCCTCGGAGGGACAGAGCAGTACTTC,TRBJ2-7,.,TRBV14,.
CASSPGFNTNTGELFF,TGTGCCAGCAGCCCAGGGTTTAATACGAACACCGGGGAGCTGTTTTTT,TRBJ2-2,.,TRBV7-2,.
CASSQGGGYTF,TGTGCCAGCAGCCAGGGGGGTGGCTACACCTTC,TRBJ1-2,.,TRBV4-2,few